Listed below are T cell receptor beta chains from one sample, sequenced in a study of T cell changes during pregnancy in multiple sclerosis. Libraries were prepared by immunoSEQ multiplex PCR; TCRdb keeps only in-frame clonotypes and omits some of them. This sample has 65,000 to 80,000 clones, with 93% found just once. This sample comprised peripheral blood, obtained in the second trimester of pregnancy. These receptors all come from a female donor with multiple sclerosis, enrolled in a pregnancy study. Both conserved end residues are trimmed from each CDR3.

J gene,V gene,CDR3 protein
TRBJ2-1,TRBV27,ASSLSGSEQF
TRBJ2-1,TRBV11-3,ASSWTLSNEQF
TRBJ2-3,TRBV11-2,ASSHPGGTQY
TRBJ2-7,TRBV13,ASSLLAGDFYEQY
TRBJ1-1,TRBV11-2,ASSAKQNTEAF
TRBJ1-6,TRBV30,AWNVLADSPLH
TRBJ1-1,TRBV19,ASSIRQGVAF
TRBJ1-1,TRBV19,ASSIAGVANTEAF
TRBJ2-2,TRBV6-5,ASREGSGELF
TRBJ2-2,TRBV27,ASRGGIANTGELF
TRBJ1-1,TRBV5-1,ASSLLKGSTEAF
TRBJ2-5,TRBV7-7,ASSAHRGGETQY
TRBJ1-2,TRBV19,ASSIPGQGIYGYT
TRBJ1-1,TRBV5-1,ASSARPTGGTEAF
TRBJ2-1,TRBV9,ASSDLAGGGNEQF
TRBJ2-3,TRBV18,ASSPQGLGTQY
TRBJ2-1,TRBV9,ASSTPQTEMMYNEQF
TRBJ2-5,TRBV5-4,ASSAPGSKETQY
TRBJ2-1,TRBV7-2,ASSTSGGSYNEQF
TRBJ2-7,TRBV6-5,ASSLTGYYEQY
TRBJ2-7,TRBV9,ASSGTGSSYEQY
TRBJ2-7,TRBV5-1,ASSGLNYEQY
TRBJ1-5,TRBV28,ASSLLSGQEYQPQH
TRBJ2-7,TRBV5-1,ASSHGTGNEQY
TRBJ1-2,TRBV5-6,ASITRLGRPSNYGYT
TRBJ2-1,TRBV25-1,ASSEYAGSSYNEQF
TRBJ1-6,TRBV6-5,ASSPPPGPLH
TRBJ1-1,TRBV6-1,ASRFGQKAF
TRBJ1-1,TRBV4-1,ASSQALSWLNTEAF
TRBJ1-5,TRBV19,ASSIGVTGVSNQPQH
TRBJ2-3,TRBV6-1,ASSAWTSGGTDTQY
TRBJ1-5,TRBV15,ATSRDWTSQAPSNQPQH
TRBJ1-3,TRBV29-1,SVEDPDRGDGNTIY
TRBJ1-1,TRBV5-1,ASSPTANTEAF
TRBJ2-7,TRBV7-9,ASSPADSEQY
TRBJ2-1,TRBV18,ASSPGLAGGSSYNEQF
TRBJ1-1,TRBV19,ASSGGNTEAF